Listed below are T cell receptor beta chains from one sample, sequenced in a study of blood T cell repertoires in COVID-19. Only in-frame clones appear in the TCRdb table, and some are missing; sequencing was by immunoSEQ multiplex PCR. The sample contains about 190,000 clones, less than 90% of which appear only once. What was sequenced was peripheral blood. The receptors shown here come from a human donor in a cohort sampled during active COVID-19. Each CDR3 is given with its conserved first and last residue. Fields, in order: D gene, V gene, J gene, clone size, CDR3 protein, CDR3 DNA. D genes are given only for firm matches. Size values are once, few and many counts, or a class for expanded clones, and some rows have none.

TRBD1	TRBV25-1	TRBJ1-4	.	CASSSGQGVPRTNEKLFF	TGTGCCAGCAGTTCAGGACAGGGAGTACCCCGGACTAATGAAAAACTGTTTTTT
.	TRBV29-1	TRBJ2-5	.	CSVDMGFEETQYF	TGCAGCGTTGATATGGGCTTTGAGGAGACCCAGTACTTC
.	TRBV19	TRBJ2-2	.	CASSIARDTGELFF	TGTGCCAGTAGTATCGCCAGGGACACCGGGGAGCTGTTTTTT
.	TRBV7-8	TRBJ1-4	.	CASSLDRFNEKLFF	TGTGCCAGCAGCTTAGACAGGTTCAATGAAAAACTGTTTTTT
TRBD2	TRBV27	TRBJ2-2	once	CASKGGLAGVTGELFF	TGTGCCAGCAAAGGGGGGCTAGCGGGGGTAACCGGGGAGCTGTTTTTT
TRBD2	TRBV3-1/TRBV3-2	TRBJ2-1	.	CASGLAGENEQFF	TGTGCCAGCGGACTAGCGGGGGAGAATGAGCAGTTCTTC
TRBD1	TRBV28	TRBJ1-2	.	CASSSTGYGYTF	TGTGCCAGCAGTTCGACAGGGTATGGCTACACCTTC
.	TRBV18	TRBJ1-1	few	CASSQRGGTEAFF	TGTGCCAGCTCACAAAGGGGAGGCACTGAAGCTTTCTTT
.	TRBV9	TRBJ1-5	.	CASSVDPGNQPQHF	TGTGCCAGCAGCGTAGACCCAGGGAATCAGCCCCAGCATTTT
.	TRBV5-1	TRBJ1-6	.	CASSLVGGNSPLHF	TGCGCCAGCAGCTTGGTAGGAGGGAATTCACCCCTCCACTTT
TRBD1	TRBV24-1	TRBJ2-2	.	CATSDPQGSTGELFF	TGTGCCACCAGTGACCCACAGGGGAGCACCGGGGAGCTGTTTTTT
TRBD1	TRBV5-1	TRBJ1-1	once	CASSPRTGPTEAFF	TGCGCCAGCAGCCCTAGGACAGGTCCCACTGAAGCTTTCTTT
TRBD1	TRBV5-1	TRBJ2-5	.	CAGARGTGVETQYF	TGCGCCGGGGCTCGAGGGACAGGAGTCGAGACCCAGTACTTC
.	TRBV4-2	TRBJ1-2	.	CASSQGQDLGYTF	TGTGCCAGCAGCCAAGGACAGGACCTGGGCTACACCTTC
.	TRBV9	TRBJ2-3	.	CASSSDWGYTDTQYF	TGTGCCAGCAGCTCGGACTGGGGATACACAGATACGCAGTATTTT
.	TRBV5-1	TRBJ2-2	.	CASSPGRLGGELFF	TGCGCCAGCAGCCCCGGTCGTCTCGGCGGGGAGCTGTTTTTT
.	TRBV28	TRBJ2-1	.	CAAGAGMVDEQFF	TGTGCCGCAGGGGCAGGGATGGTAGATGAGCAGTTCTTC
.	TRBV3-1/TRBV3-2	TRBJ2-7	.	CASSQGAGEQYF	TGTGCCAGCAGCCAAGGGGCAGGCGAGCAGTACTTC
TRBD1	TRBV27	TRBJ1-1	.	CASRTPDRVTEAFF	TGTGCCAGCAGAACGCCGGACAGGGTCACTGAAGCTTTCTTT
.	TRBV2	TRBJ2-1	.	CASSESGGGEQFF	TGTGCCAGCAGTGAAAGTGGGGGAGGCGAGCAGTTCTTC
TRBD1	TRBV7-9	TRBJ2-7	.	CASTGTVYEQYF	TGTGCCTCTACAGGGACAGTGTACGAGCAGTACTTC
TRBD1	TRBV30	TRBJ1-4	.	CAYAGTGGLNEKLFF	TGTGCCTATGCCGGGACAGGGGGCCTCAATGAAAAACTGTTTTTT
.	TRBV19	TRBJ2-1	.	CASSIARGNEQFF	TGTGCCAGTAGTATAGCGCGGGGTAATGAGCAGTTCTTC
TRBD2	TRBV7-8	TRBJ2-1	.	CASSLAGTRTGDEQFF	TGTGCCAGCAGCTTAGCAGGGACTAGGACCGGGGATGAGCAGTTCTTC
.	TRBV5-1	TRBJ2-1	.	CASSLELASLHEQFF	TGCGCCAGCAGCTTGGAATTGGCTAGCCTCCATGAGCAGTTCTTC
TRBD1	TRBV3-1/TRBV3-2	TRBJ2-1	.	CASSQFGQGPFF	TGTGCCAGCAGCCAATTCGGACAGGGTCCGTTCTTC
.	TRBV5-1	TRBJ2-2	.	CASSFGRSRTGELFF	TGCGCCAGCAGCTTCGGCAGGTCCCGCACCGGGGAGCTGTTTTTT
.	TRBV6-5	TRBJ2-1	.	CASNLERNYLNEQFF	TGTGCCAGCAATCTCGAGCGAAATTATTTGAATGAGCAGTTCTTC
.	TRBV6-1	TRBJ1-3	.	CASSEGGGRNTIYF	TGTGCCAGCAGTGAGGGAGGGGGAAGAAACACCATATATTTT
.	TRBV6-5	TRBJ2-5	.	CANKVGETQYF	TGTGCCAACAAAGTCGGGGAGACCCAGTACTTC
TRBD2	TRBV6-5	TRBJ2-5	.	CASSYSGGGETQYF	TGTGCCAGCAGTTACTCAGGCGGGGGGGAGACCCAGTACTTC
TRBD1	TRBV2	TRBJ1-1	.	CASGEQGPITEAFF	TGTGCCAGCGGAGAACAGGGGCCTATCACTGAAGCTTTCTTT
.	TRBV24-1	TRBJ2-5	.	CATSDYLRGQETQYF	TGTGCCACCAGTGATTATTTACGGGGCCAAGAGACCCAGTACTTC
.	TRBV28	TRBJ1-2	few	CASYETLDIGYTF	TGTGCCAGCTATGAAACCCTGGACATTGGCTACACCTTC
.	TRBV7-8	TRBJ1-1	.	CASSPDRSAAFF	TGTGCCAGCAGCCCCGACAGGTCTGCGGCTTTCTTT
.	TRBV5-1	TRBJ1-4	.	CASSYFGQTNEKLFF	TGCGCCAGCAGTTATTTCGGACAGACTAATGAAAAACTGTTTTTT
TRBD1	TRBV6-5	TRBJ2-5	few	CASSPLGQGKETQYF	TGTGCCAGCAGCCCACTCGGACAGGGAAAAGAGACCCAGTACTTC
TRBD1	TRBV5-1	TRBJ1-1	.	CASSFHRGSAEAFF	TGCGCCAGCAGCTTCCACAGGGGATCCGCTGAAGCTTTCTTT
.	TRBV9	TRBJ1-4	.	CASSAGVTNEKLFF	TGTGCCAGCAGCGCAGGGGTAACTAATGAAAAACTGTTTTTT
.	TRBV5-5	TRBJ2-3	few	CASSPSGREVQYF	TGTGCCAGCAGCCCGTCGGGCAGGGAGGTGCAGTATTTT
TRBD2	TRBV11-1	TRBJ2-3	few	CASSLARGLAAPTDTQYF	TGTGCCAGCAGCTTAGCGCGGGGACTAGCGGCCCCCACAGATACGCAGTATTTT
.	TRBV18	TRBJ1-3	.	CASSPAGNSGNTIYF	TGTGCCAGCTCGCCAGCGGGAAACTCTGGAAACACCATATATTTT
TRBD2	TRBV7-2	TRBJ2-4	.	CASSSLAGGGNIQYF	TGTGCCAGCAGCTCCCTAGCGGGAGGGGGAAACATTCAGTACTTC
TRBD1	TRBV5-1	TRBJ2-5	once	CASSRRDSRQETQYF	TGCGCCAGCAGCCGCCGGGACAGCCGCCAAGAGACCCAGTACTTC